These 22 T cell receptor beta chains came from one sample sequenced in a study of cytomegalovirus exposure and HLA in healthy donors. PCR primers comprised 60 Vbeta and 13 Jbeta primers. Assay used: immunoSEQ multiplex PCR; TCRdb lists only in-frame clones, some missing. The table has 100,000 to 150,000 clones, 60% to 80% seen once; the top ten hold less than 5%. Sequencing used PBMCs. These receptors all stem from a young man in good health and CMV-seronegative.

The V gene is TRBV4-1, the J gene TRBJ2-7; tentative D call: TRBD2 (6 bases). The CDR3 is 15 residues long. From germline, CDR1 is MGHRA and CDR2 YSYEKL. With 4 bases removed from V and 4 bases from J, the gap between germline ends came to 17 bases. The CDR3 here is CASSLGGLGLYEQYF. The CDR3 bases are TGCGCCAGCAGCCTGGGGGGACTGGGACTTTACGAGCAGTACTTC.

The rearrangement joins TRBV9 to TRBJ1-6; no definite D call. V was clipped by 1 base and J by 8 bases, with 4 bases between them. The germline V gene has CDR1 SGDLS and CDR2 YYNGEE. This CDR3 has 12 residues. The CDR3 DNA reads TGTGCCAGCAGCGTATCAGATTCACCCCTCCACTTT. Translated: CASSVSDSPLHF.

The chain uses TRBV6-6 and TRBJ2-1, with D tentatively TRBD2 (6 bases). Germline lookup yields CDR1 MNHNY and CDR2 SVGAGI (reference sequence). The CDR3 contains 16 residues. Trimming removed 4 bases at V and 0 bases at J, with 13 bases between. The CDR3 loop reads CASSFYGGSSYNEQFF. The CDR3 region has the DNA TGTGCCAGCAGTTTCTACGGGGGAAGCTCCTACAATGAGCAGTTCTTC.

The rearrangement joins TRBV7-8 to TRBJ1-2; a possible D gene is TRBD1 (6 bases). Trimming shortened V by 1 base and J by 4 bases, and 10 bases separated the two germline ends. Germline values: CDR1 SGHVS, CDR2 FQNEAQ. This CDR3 comprises 14 residues. CDR3 loop: CASSLGTGSYGYTF. CDR3 coding DNA: TGTGCCAGCAGCTTAGGTACAGGGAGCTATGGCTACACCTTC.

This chain connects TRBV30 to TRBJ2-7; TRBD1 agrees at 8 bases. Trimming cost V 1 base and J 2 bases; bases outside gene matches: 7. Per the germline V gene, CDR1 is GTSNPN and CDR2 is SVGIG (reference sequence). This CDR3 comprises 15 residues. The CDR3 DNA reads TGTGCCTGGAGTGGTCGGACAGGGTGGACCTACGAGCAGTACTTC. It encodes CAWSGRTGWTYEQYF.

The table lists this clone with a few counts. The V and J genes are TRBV4-2 and TRBJ2-1, with D maybe TRBD2 (6 bases). Germline-derived CDR1 and CDR2 are LGHNA and YNFKEQ. Between the trimmed V and J ends, which lost 4 bases and 0 bases, there was a span of 16 bases. The CDR3 length is 17 residues. The DNA of the CDR3 is TGTGCCAGCAGCCGCAAAAGGGCGGGGAGCTCCTACAATGAGCAGTTCTTC. Its translation is CASSRKRAGSSYNEQFF.

This clone appeared a single time. This chain joins TRBV10-2 and TRBJ2-7; TRBD1 matches at 7 bases. This CDR3 is built from 13 residues. The V gene end was trimmed by 8 bases and the J gene end by 3 bases; junction bases not matched to a gene: 7. Germline V lookup: CDR1 WSHSY, CDR2 SAAADI. CDR3 nucleotides: TGCGCCAGCGATTCCGGGACAGACTACGAGCAGTACTTC. It specifies CASDSGTDYEQYF.

As concerns this clone: An end of the junction does not agree with germline; a read error may underlie this. This chain joins TRBV7-9 and TRBJ1-6, with a tentative D call TRBD1 (6 bases). The CDR3 contains 12 residues. Germline V CDR1 and CDR2: SEHNR, FQNEAQ (reference sequence). As DNA, the CDR3 is TGTTCCAGCGCAGGGGAACTGTCACCCCTCCACTTT. Amino acid sequence: CSSAGELSPLHF.

The chain's CDR3 is CASTSEASNQPQHF. The CDR3 nucleotides are TGTGCCAGCACCTCGGAGGCTAGCAATCAGCCCCAGCATTTT. The chain has TRBV28 and TRBJ1-5; D ambiguous. Germline values: CDR1 MDHEN, CDR2 SYDVKM. The CDR3 covers 14 residues. V shed 7 bases and J shed 0 bases, with 10 bases lying between them.

This chain links TRBV4-1 with TRBJ1-4; D gene ambiguous. Germline V CDR1 and CDR2: MGHRA, YSYEKL. V lost 4 bases and J lost 3, with 15 bases in between. The CDR3 length is 16 residues. CDR3 DNA sequence: TGCGCCAGCAGCCTGCTTCCCCCGGCGGCTAATGAAAAACTGTTTTTT. It codes for CASSLLPPAANEKLFF.

This clone was picked up one time. The gene calls are TRBV6-4 and TRBJ2-1; the match to TRBD2 covers 7 bases. CDR1 MRHNA and CDR2 SNTAGT come from the germline V gene. The CDR3 covers 15 residues. Trimming cost V 4 bases and J 1 base; bases outside gene matches: 4. The CDR3 protein is CASSAGLSSYNEQFF. The CDR3 DNA is TGTGCCAGCAGTGCGGGACTATCATCCTACAATGAGCAGTTCTTC.

V usage is TRBV19 and J usage is TRBJ1-1, with 9 bases identical to TRBD1. Germline V gene lookup returns CDR1 LNHDA and CDR2 SQIVND (reference sequence). Trimming removed 6 bases from V and 4 bases from J; junction bases left unmatched: 6. The CDR3 has 14 residues. CDR3 DNA sequence: TGTGCCAGTAGCTACCGGACAGGGGTCACTGAAGCTTTCTTT. It specifies CASSYRTGVTEAFF.

This chain uses TRBV11-1 with TRBJ1-1; D gene unclear. V was pared by 7 bases and J by 1 base, with 16 bases between. CDR1 is SGHAT and CDR2 is FQDESV in the germline V gene (reference sequence). The CDR3 has 15 residues. The DNA of the CDR3 is TGTGCCAGCACCCGAGGTGGCGGTGGGAACACTGAAGCTTTCTTT. Protein product: CASTRGGGGNTEAFF.

This clone came up a few times. The rearrangement joins TRBV29-1 to TRBJ1-2; TRBD1 matches at 7 bases. The germline V gene has CDR1 SQVTM and CDR2 ANQGSEA. The V segment lost 4 bases and the J segment 8 bases; nucleotides outside the gene matches: 22. The CDR3 extends over 17 amino acids. CDR3 region: CSVGGTVGPKPILGYTF. CDR3 bases: TGCAGCGTTGGTGGGACAGTGGGCCCCAAACCCATCTTGGGCTACACCTTC.

This chain links TRBV19 with TRBJ2-1, with D possibly matching TRBD1 (8 bases). V gave up 8 bases and J gave up 9 bases, with 26 bases separating them. Looked up from germline, CDR1 is LNHDA and CDR2 is SQIVND (reference sequence). The CDR3 contains 16 residues. DNA of the CDR3: TGTGCCAGTCGGGGCCGGGGCGGTTACAGGGGGGGTGAGCAGTTCTTC. Its protein product is CASRGRGGYRGGEQFF.

The CDR3: CASSETSGSDTQYF. CDR3 in DNA: TGCGCCAGCAGTGAGACTAGCGGGTCAGATACGCAGTATTTT. The chain links TRBV10-1 to TRBJ2-3; 9 positions agree with TRBD2. The CDR3 is 14 amino acids. The germline gives CDR1 WNHNN, CDR2 SYGVQD (reference sequence). V lost 2 bases, J lost 4 bases, and 1 base stayed unmatched.

This clone has only a few counts. This chain joins TRBV27 and TRBJ2-7; D ambiguous. V was cut by 2 bases and J by 4 bases, with 12 bases left in between. This CDR3 is built from 14 residues. In germline, CDR1 is MNHEY, CDR2 SMNVEV (reference sequence). The CDR3 spells CASSLVSRSYEQYF. CDR3 in DNA: TGTGCCAGCAGTTTAGTATCCAGATCTTACGAGCAGTACTTC.

The chain couples TRBV30 to TRBJ1-1; D is perhaps TRBD1 (6 bases). V was cut by 4 bases and J by 3 bases, with 18 bases left in between. The CDR3 runs to 15 residues. The germline V gene has CDR1 GTSNPN and CDR2 SVGIG (reference sequence). CDR3 DNA sequence: TGTGCCTGGATACGAGGGGGTCCTCCTCACACTGAAGCTTTCTTT. As protein: CAWIRGGPPHTEAFF. The full variable domain, with the rest looked up from reference TRBV30 and TRBJ1-1, is SQTIHQWPATLVQPVGSPLSLECTVEGTSNPNLYWYRQAAGRGLQLLFYSVGIGQISSEVPQNLSASRPQDRQFILSSKKLLLSDSGFYLCAWIRGGPPHTEAFFGQGTRLTVV.

The V call is TRBV7-9, the J call TRBJ1-2; TRBD1 matches 8 bases. CDR3 size: 13 residues. V lost 3 bases and J lost 6; bases outside the gene matches: 3. Germline V gene sequence: CDR1 SEHNR, CDR2 FQNEAQ (reference sequence). The chain's CDR3 is CASSFTGGDGYTF. For the CDR3, the DNA is TGTGCCAGCAGCTTCACAGGGGGGGATGGCTACACCTTC.

This clone was seen a single time. The CDR3 nucleotides read TGTGCCAGCAGTTTTAGCGGGGGTGAGACCCAGTACTTC. Translation gives CASSFSGGETQYF. V and J are TRBV2 and TRBJ2-5; TRBD2 matches at 9 bases. The germline CDR1 and CDR2 sequences are SNHLY and FYNNEI. The trim removed 5 bases at V and 5 bases at J, leaving 3 bases unmatched. CDR3 length equals 13 residues.

The chain links TRBV4-3 to TRBJ2-3, with 9 bases matching TRBD2. The CDR3 contains 16 residues. Germline V gene sequence: CDR1 LGHNA, CDR2 YSLEER. J lost 5 bases, V lost 0 bases, and 6 bases had no gene match. In DNA, the CDR3 is TGCGCCAGCAGCCAAGATCGCGGGGGGGCGGGAGATACGCAGTATTTT. This translates into CASSQDRGGAGDTQYF.

The chain recombines TRBV2 with TRBJ1-5, with TRBD1 matching 11 bases. The CDR3 has 14 residues. Germline loops: CDR1 SNHLY, CDR2 FYNNEI. V trimming: 11 bases; J trimming: 5 bases; junction bases outside the gene matches: 8. This CDR3 reads CAGSGTGGDQPQHF. CDR3 nucleotides: TGTGCCGGATCCGGGACAGGGGGAGATCAGCCCCAGCATTTT.